This entry features one TCR beta chain sequence. Its matching antigen is unknown. The CDR3 consists of 14 residues. Germline loops: CDR1 SGHTA, CDR2 FQGNSA. V trimming: 3 bases; J trimming: 6 bases; junction bases outside the gene matches: 5. The data are from a study of cytomegalovirus exposure and HLA in healthy donors. General study points: The authors listed around 150 TCR beta chains as cytomegalovirus-associated. Later on, an analysis tied over 15,000 TCR beta sequences to HLA alleles at 0.05 false discovery rate.

Healthy bone marrow donors made up the donors. 13 Jbeta primers and 60 Vbeta primers were used for the PCR. The assay was immunoSEQ multiplex PCR, and TCRdb's table has in-frame clones only and misses some. The table lists about 190,000 clones, around 79% of them singletons. This sequence originates from a woman in her 50s in good health and CMV-seronegative. The rearrangement links TRBV7-2 to TRBJ1-5; 7 bases map to TRBD1. Sequencing input: PBMCs. This CDR3 reads CASSLRGRSQPQHF. CDR3 nucleotides: TGTGCCAGCAGCTTGAGGGGGCGTAGTCAGCCCCAGCATTTT.